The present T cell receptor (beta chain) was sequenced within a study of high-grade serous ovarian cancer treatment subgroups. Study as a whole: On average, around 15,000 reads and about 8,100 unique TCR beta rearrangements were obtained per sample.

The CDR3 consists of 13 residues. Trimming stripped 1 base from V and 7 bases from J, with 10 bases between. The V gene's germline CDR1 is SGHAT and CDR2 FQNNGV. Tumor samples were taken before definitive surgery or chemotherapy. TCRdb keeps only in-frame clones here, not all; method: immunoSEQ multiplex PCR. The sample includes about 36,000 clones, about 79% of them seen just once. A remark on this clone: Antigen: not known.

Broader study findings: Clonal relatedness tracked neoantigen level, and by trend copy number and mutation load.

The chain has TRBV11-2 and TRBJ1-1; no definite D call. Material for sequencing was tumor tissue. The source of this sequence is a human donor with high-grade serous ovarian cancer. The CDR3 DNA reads TGTGCCAGCAGCTTAGGGATAGGTGTTGAAGCTTTCTTT. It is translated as CASSLGIGVEAFF.